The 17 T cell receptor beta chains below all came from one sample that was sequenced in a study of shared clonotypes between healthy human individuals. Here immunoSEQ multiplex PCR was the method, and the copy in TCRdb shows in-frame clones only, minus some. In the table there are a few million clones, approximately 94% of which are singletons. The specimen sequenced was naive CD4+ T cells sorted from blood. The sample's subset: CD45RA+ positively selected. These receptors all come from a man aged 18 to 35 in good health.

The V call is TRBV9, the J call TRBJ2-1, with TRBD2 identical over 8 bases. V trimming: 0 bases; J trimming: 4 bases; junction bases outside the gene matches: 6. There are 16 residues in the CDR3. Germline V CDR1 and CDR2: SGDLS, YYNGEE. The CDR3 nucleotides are TGTGCCAGCAGCGTAGCTGGGGCGGGGGGTTACAATGAGCAGTTCTTC. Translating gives CASSVAGAGGYNEQFF.

This chain's CDR3 is CASSESNGVKAFF. The CDR3, as DNA: TGCGCCAGCAGTGAGTCGAACGGGGTGAAAGCTTTCTTT. This chain joins TRBV10-1 and TRBJ1-1; D unclear. This CDR3 spans 13 amino acids. Per the germline V gene, CDR1 is WNHNN and CDR2 is SYGVQD (reference sequence). The V and J ends lost 0 bases and 9 bases respectively, with 11 bases between them.

In nucleotides, the CDR3 is TGCGCCAGCATTAGGGACAGGGATGGCGGGGAGCTGTTTTTT. Protein product: CASIRDRDGGELFF. J is TRBJ2-2 and V is TRBV5-1; 9 bases are a match to TRBD1. The CDR3 consists of 14 residues. The ends lost 6 bases at V and 7 bases at J; junction bases unmatched: 7. Germline assignment: CDR1 SGHRS and CDR2 YFSETQ.

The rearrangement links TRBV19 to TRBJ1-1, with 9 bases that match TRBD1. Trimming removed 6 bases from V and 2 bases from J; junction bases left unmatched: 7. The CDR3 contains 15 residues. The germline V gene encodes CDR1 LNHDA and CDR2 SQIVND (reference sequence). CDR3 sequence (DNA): TGTGCCAGTAGAATACAGGGGGCTGGAAACACTGAAGCTTTCTTT. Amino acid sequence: CASRIQGAGNTEAFF.

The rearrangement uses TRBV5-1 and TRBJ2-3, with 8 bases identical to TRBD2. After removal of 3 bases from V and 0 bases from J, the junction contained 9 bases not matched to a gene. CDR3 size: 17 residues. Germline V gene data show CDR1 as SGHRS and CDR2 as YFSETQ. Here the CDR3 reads CASSSRTSQYSTDTQYF. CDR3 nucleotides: TGCGCCAGCAGCTCCCGGACTAGCCAATATAGCACAGATACGCAGTATTTT.

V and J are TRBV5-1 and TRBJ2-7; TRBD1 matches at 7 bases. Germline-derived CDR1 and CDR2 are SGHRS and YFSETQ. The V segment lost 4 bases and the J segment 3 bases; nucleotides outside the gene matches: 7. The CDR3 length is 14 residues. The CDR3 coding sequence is TGCGCCAGCAGCCCCGGACAGGCCTACTACGAGCAGTACTTC. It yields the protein CASSPGQAYYEQYF.

CDR3 nucleotides: TGTGCCAGCAGCCCGCGGCGTGGGGTGGATGAGCAGTTCTTC. Translation: CASSPRRGVDEQFF. The chain employs TRBV7-9 and TRBJ2-1; D remains unclear. CDR3 length: 14 amino acids. Trimming left V 5 bases short and J 8 bases short, with 16 bases between. The germline V gene has CDR1 SEHNR and CDR2 FQNEAQ (reference sequence).

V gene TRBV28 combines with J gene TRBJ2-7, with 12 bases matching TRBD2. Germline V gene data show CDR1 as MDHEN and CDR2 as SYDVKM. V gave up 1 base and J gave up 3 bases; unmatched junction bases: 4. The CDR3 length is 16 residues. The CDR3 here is CASSLSRLAGDYEQYF. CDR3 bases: TGTGCCAGCAGTTTATCTAGACTAGCGGGGGACTACGAGCAGTACTTC.

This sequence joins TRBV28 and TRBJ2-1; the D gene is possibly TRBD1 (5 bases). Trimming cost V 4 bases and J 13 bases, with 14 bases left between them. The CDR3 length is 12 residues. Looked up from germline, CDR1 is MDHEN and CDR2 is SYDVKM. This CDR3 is CASSSAGPRQFF. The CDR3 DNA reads TGTGCCAGCAGTTCGGCAGGGCCCCGACAGTTCTTC.

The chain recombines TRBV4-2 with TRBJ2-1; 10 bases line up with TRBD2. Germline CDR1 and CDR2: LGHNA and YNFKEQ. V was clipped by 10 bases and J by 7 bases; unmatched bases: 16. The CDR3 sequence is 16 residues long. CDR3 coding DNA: TGTGCCACGGCCGAAGCGGGAGGGGGGAAAGGGAATGAGCAGTTCTTC. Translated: CATAEAGGGKGNEQFF.

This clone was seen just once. The CDR3 loop is CASNSEGGSGANVLTF. CDR3 sequence (DNA): TGTGCCAGTAACTCCGAAGGAGGCTCTGGGGCCAACGTCCTGACTTTC. This rearrangement joins TRBV19 to TRBJ2-6, with D tentatively TRBD2 (5 bases). Germline V gene sequence: CDR1 LNHDA, CDR2 SQIVND (reference sequence). The CDR3 spans 16 residues. Deletions cut 7 bases from V and 0 bases from J, with 13 bases between.

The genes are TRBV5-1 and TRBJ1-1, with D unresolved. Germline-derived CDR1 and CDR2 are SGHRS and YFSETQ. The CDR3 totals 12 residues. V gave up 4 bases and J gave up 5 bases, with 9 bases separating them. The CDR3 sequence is CASSERGTEAFF. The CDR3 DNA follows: TGCGCCAGCAGCGAGCGCGGAACTGAAGCTTTCTTT.

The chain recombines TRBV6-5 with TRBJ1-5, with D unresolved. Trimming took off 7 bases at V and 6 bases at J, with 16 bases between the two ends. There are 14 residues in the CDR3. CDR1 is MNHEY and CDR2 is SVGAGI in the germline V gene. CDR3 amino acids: CASIGPNWAQPQHF. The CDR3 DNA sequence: TGTGCCAGCATCGGACCTAATTGGGCTCAGCCCCAGCATTTT.

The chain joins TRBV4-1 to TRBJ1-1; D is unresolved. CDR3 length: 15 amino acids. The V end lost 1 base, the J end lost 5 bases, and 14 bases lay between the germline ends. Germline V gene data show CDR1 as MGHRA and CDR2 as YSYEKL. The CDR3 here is CASSQGWEVNTEAFF. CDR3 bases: TGCGCCAGCAGCCAAGGTTGGGAAGTAAATACTGAAGCTTTCTTT.

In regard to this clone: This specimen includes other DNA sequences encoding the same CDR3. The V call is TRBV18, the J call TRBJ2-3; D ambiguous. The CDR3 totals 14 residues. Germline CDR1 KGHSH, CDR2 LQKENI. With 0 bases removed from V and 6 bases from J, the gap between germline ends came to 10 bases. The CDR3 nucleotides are TGTGCCAGCTCACCACCAGCCCTCCGGGATACGCAGTATTTT. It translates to CASSPPALRDTQYF. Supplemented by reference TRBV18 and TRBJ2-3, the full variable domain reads NAGVMQNPRHLVRRRGQEARLRCSPMKGHSHVYWYRQLPEEGLKFMVYLQKENIIDESGMPKERFSAEFPKEGPSILRIQQVVRGDSAAYFCASSPPALRDTQYFGPGTRLTVL.

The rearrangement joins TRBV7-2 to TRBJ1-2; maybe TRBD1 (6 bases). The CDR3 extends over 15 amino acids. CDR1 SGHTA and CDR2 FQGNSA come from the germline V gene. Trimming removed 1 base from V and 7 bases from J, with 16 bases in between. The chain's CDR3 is CASSLEWSGVGGYTF. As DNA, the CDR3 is TGTGCCAGCAGCTTAGAGTGGTCAGGGGTGGGTGGCTACACCTTC.

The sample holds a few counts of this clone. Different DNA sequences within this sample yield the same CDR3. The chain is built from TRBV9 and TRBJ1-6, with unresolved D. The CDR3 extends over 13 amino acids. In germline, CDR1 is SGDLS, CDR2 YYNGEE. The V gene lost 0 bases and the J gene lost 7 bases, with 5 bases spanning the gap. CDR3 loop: CASSVAPNSPLHF. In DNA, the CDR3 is TGTGCCAGCAGCGTAGCCCCCAATTCACCCCTCCACTTT.